The source of this TCR beta chain is a study of blood T cells in healthy people across ages. Then a second PCR, running about 6 to 12 cycles, was carried out with a sample-barcoded 5' primer and a J-beta primer mix. MiXCR was run by TCRdb on the 5' RACE reads, yielding one entry per CDR3 protein. This sample has some 560,000 distinct CDR3 sequences, with roughly a quarter found just once. CDR1 DFQATT and CDR2 SNEGSKA come from the germline V gene (reference sequence). The CDR3 loop spans 14 amino acids. Trimming at V came to 3 bases and at J to 4 bases, leaving 7 bases not matched to a gene. This sample also appeared in a second study, on T cells of mothers and their children. From that paper: Donors comprised three healthy Caucasian mothers plus their six children. Per child, around 2.9 million TCR beta CDR3 reads were obtained, against over 8 million per mother.

Sample: blood. The sequence derives from a boy aged 2 to 9 in good health. This chain joins TRBV20-1 and TRBJ1-2; 8 bases match TRBD1. The chain's CDR3 is CSASPFDRGYGYTF. The CDR3 coding sequence is TGCAGTGCTAGCCCTTTCGACAGGGGCTATGGCTACACCTTC.